The clone carrying this T cell receptor beta chain was recorded at least ten times. Germline V gene data show CDR1 as DFQATT and CDR2 as SNEGSKA (reference sequence). The CDR3 runs 14 residues. The junction had 8 bases not matched to a gene; V was cut back by 6 bases and J by 6 bases. The data were obtained in a study of neurological immune-mediated disorders. One entry per CDR3 protein, called by TCRdb with MiXCR from the 5' RACE reads. The sample lists more than 15,000 distinct CDR3 sequences, roughly 15% seen once, with approximately 13% in the top ten. The sequencing sample was made of PBMCs. This receptor was identified in a man between 60 and 70 years old with HTLV-1-associated myelopathy (HAM/TSP). V usage is TRBV20-1 and J usage is TRBJ1-5, with 10 bases lining up with TRBD1. The CDR3 is CSALPGQGIQPQHF. In DNA form, the CDR3 reads TGCAGTGCCCTGCCGGGACAGGGGATTCAGCCCCAGCATTTT.